The 29 T cell receptor beta chains below all came from one sample that was sequenced in a study of T-cell reconstitution after alpha-beta-depleted transplantation in children. Molecular barcoding with unique molecular identifiers was used for the TCRbeta library. In TCRdb, the PCR reads were re-called with MiXCR into one record per CDR3 protein. In the table there are fewer than 550,000 distinct CDR3 sequences, about an eighth of which are singletons. The source was PBMCs, mostly from graft donor cells, collected 180 days after TCRalphabeta/CD19-depleted stem cell transplant. These receptors originate from a female patient younger than 10 who had a stem cell transplant for aplastic anemia, so the T cells may come from the graft donor.

The V gene is TRBV6-2 or TRBV6-3, the J gene TRBJ2-1; 7 nucleotides match TRBD1. Trimming removed 3 bases from V and 5 bases from J; junction bases left unmatched: 13. This CDR3 spans 17 amino acids. Germline-derived CDR1 and CDR2 are MNHEY and SVGEGT. This CDR3 reads CASSYDREDFRHNEQFF. The CDR3 DNA sequence: TGTGCCAGCAGTTATGACAGGGAAGATTTTCGACACAATGAGCAGTTCTTC.

This clonotype was counted a few times. This sequence joins TRBV7-2 and TRBJ2-7, with D perhaps TRBD1 (6 bases). CDR3 length: 15 residues. Germline V gene data show CDR1 as SGHTA and CDR2 as FQGNSA. Trimming stripped 1 base from V and 4 bases from J, with 14 bases between. As DNA, the CDR3 is TGTGCCAGCAGCTTAGGTCTGGGGGCGTGGTACGAGCAGTACTTC. It codes for CASSLGLGAWYEQYF.

This clonotype appeared many times. The J gene is TRBJ1-1, the V gene TRBV5-1; 8 bases map to TRBD1. CDR1 is SGHRS, CDR2 YFSETQ, per germline. The CDR3 sequence is 14 residues long. Trimming removed 2 bases from V and 3 bases from J; junction bases left unmatched: 3. The CDR3 loop is CASSFDRGDTEAFF. CDR3 nucleotides: TGCGCCAGCAGCTTTGACAGGGGCGACACTGAAGCTTTCTTT.

The CDR3 DNA sequence: TGTGCCAGCAGCTTCGAGTTCTATAGCAATCAGCCCCAGCATTTT. Translated: CASSFEFYSNQPQHF. The V gene is TRBV12-3 or TRBV12-4, the J gene TRBJ1-5; the D is unclear. Between the trimmed V and J ends, which lost 6 bases and 0 bases, there was a span of 12 bases. The CDR3 loop spans 15 amino acids.

The chain employs TRBV20-1 and TRBJ2-1, with 8 bases matching TRBD1. The J segment lost 4 bases and the V segment lost 3 bases, leaving 5 bases of the junction unmatched. The CDR3 loop spans 14 amino acids. Germline CDR1 reads DFQATT; CDR2 reads SNEGSKA (reference sequence). The CDR3 reads CSASETGAYNEQFF. The CDR3 DNA is TGCAGTGCTAGTGAGACAGGGGCATACAATGAGCAGTTCTTC.

This clonotype was seen ten or more times. V gene TRBV4-2 combines with J gene TRBJ2-1, with TRBD2 as a possible D gene (6 bases). This CDR3 region has 14 residues. Trimming left V 4 bases short and J 4 bases short, with 11 bases between. The germline CDR1 and CDR2 sequences are LGHNA and YNFKEQ. The DNA of the CDR3 is TGTGCCAGCAGCCCCCGGGACTTATACAATGAGCAGTTCTTC. Translation: CASSPRDLYNEQFF.

This clonotype was seen more than once but under ten times. The J gene is TRBJ2-7, the V gene TRBV18, with 9 positions matching TRBD2. The CDR3 contains 15 residues. V was pared by 6 bases and J by 0 bases, with 6 bases of the junction left unmatched. Germline V gene lookup returns CDR1 KGHSH and CDR2 LQKENI. CDR3 protein: CASSRGTSSSYEQYF. CDR3 sequence (DNA): TGTGCCAGCTCCCGCGGGACTAGCTCCTCCTACGAGCAGTACTTC.

The sample holds many counts of this clonotype. The chain couples TRBV12-3 or TRBV12-4 to TRBJ2-3; 7 bases fit TRBD2. The CDR3 runs 16 residues. V lost 0 bases to trimming and J lost 2 bases; unmatched junction nucleotides: 5. The CDR3 nucleotides are TGTGCCAGCAGTTTAGCGGGAGGGTCAACCACAGATACGCAGTATTTT. It yields the protein CASSLAGGSTTDTQYF.

This clonotype appeared a few times. The chain recombines TRBV2 with TRBJ2-7, with a tentative D call TRBD2 (6 bases). Trimming stripped 5 bases from V and 5 bases from J, with 19 bases between. CDR1 and CDR2 from the germline V gene are SNHLY and FYNNEI. The CDR3 spans 15 residues. The CDR3 region is CASSPTGTDLDEQYF. CDR3 DNA: TGTGCCAGCAGTCCAACCGGGACTGACTTAGACGAGCAGTACTTC. The variable domain in full, with the rest retrieved from reference TRBV2 and TRBJ2-7, is EPEVTQTPSHQVTQMGQEVILRCVPISNHLYFYWYRQILGQKVEFLVSFYNNEISEKSEIFDDQFSVERPDGSNFTLKIRSTKLEDSAMYFCASSPTGTDLDEQYFGPGTRLTVT.

The chain carries TRBV19 and TRBJ2-1; 9 nucleotides match TRBD1. After removal of 4 bases from V and 0 bases from J, the junction contained 7 bases not matched to a gene. Germline assignment: CDR1 LNHDA and CDR2 SQIVND (reference sequence). The CDR3 is made up of 17 amino acids. The CDR3 loop reads CASSTNRGLHSYNEQFF. The CDR3 nucleotides are TGTGCCAGTAGTACGAACAGGGGGCTCCACTCCTACAATGAGCAGTTCTTC.

This clonotype has just a few counts. The gene calls are TRBV12-5 and TRBJ1-5; possible D gene TRBD1, 5 bases. CDR3 length equals 14 residues. Germline assignment: CDR1 LGHNT and CDR2 FRNRAP. The V end lost 2 bases, the J end lost 1 base, and 6 bases lay between the germline ends. The CDR3 sequence: CASGLWGSNQPQHF. The CDR3, as DNA: TGTGCTAGTGGTTTGTGGGGGAGCAATCAGCCCCAGCATTTT.

This clonotype was seen a handful of times. V is TRBV12-3 or TRBV12-4 and J is TRBJ2-3; no reliable D call. Between the trimmed V and J ends, which lost 2 bases and 5 bases, there was a span of 11 bases. The CDR3 is 14 residues long. CDR3 nucleotides: TGTGCCAGCAGTTTAACCCAGCAGATAGATACGCAGTATTTT. Its translation is CASSLTQQIDTQYF.

V and J are TRBV20-1 and TRBJ1-1; 7 bases agree with TRBD1. This CDR3 comprises 13 residues. The ends lost 5 bases at V and 4 bases at J; junction bases unmatched: 7. From germline, CDR1 is DFQATT and CDR2 SNEGSKA (reference sequence). The CDR3 nucleotides read TGCAGTGCTGACAGGGCTTTGATCACTGAAGCTTTCTTT. Encoded protein: CSADRALITEAFF.

This clonotype showed up just a few times. The chain links TRBV7-9 to TRBJ1-1, with no clear D. This CDR3 comprises 12 residues. The V end was cut by 5 bases, the J end by 6 bases, with 10 bases between. CDR1 and CDR2 from the germline V gene are SEHNR and FQNEAQ (reference sequence). The CDR3 protein is CASSPSGSEAFF. CDR3 coding DNA: TGTGCCAGCAGCCCCAGCGGGTCTGAAGCTTTCTTT.

Only a few counts were recorded for this clonotype. The V gene is TRBV6-6, the J gene TRBJ2-7; possible D gene TRBD2, 5 bases. The CDR3 is 13 residues long. V was shortened by 7 bases and J by 3 bases, with 13 bases between the two germline ends. Per germline, CDR1 MNHNY and CDR2 SVGAGI (reference sequence). For the CDR3, the DNA is TGTGCCAGCACTCGGGATGGCCTCTACGAGCAGTACTTC. Translating gives CASTRDGLYEQYF.

This clonotype has only a few counts. The chain carries TRBV4-1 and TRBJ1-2, with 7 nucleotides matching TRBD1. J lost 0 bases, V lost 0 bases, and 10 bases had no gene match. The V gene's germline CDR1 is MGHRA and CDR2 YSYEKL. The CDR3 sequence is 18 residues long. The CDR3 spells CASSQEGPRGATNYGYTF. CDR3 nucleotide sequence: TGCGCCAGCAGCCAAGAGGGGCCCAGGGGGGCTACTAACTATGGCTACACCTTC.

This clonotype was found a few times. This chain connects TRBV29-1 to TRBJ1-1; 7 nucleotides agree with TRBD1. The CDR3 length is 17 residues. CDR1 SQVTM and CDR2 ANQGSEA come from the germline V gene. V was pared by 0 bases and J by 0 bases, with 10 bases of the junction left unmatched. DNA for the CDR3: TGCAGCGTTGAAGAGGGCACAGGGGCGCGGGTGAACACTGAAGCTTTCTTT. The encoded protein is CSVEEGTGARVNTEAFF.

Written as DNA, the CDR3 is TGTGCCAGCAGTTACAAGGCCCCCTCGACAGGCAGCTCCTACGAGCAGTACTTC. Its translation: CASSYKAPSTGSSYEQYF. This rearrangement joins TRBV6-5 to TRBJ2-7; D might be TRBD1 (6 bases). Trimming shortened V by 2 bases and J by 0 bases, and 20 bases separated the two germline ends. The CDR3 consists of 18 residues. Germline V gene lookup returns CDR1 MNHEY and CDR2 SVGAGI.

V usage is TRBV25-1 and J usage is TRBJ1-1, with TRBD1 as a possible D gene (5 bases). Looked up from germline, CDR1 is MGHDK and CDR2 is SYGVNS. The CDR3 length is 17 residues. The germline V and J ends were trimmed by 4 bases and 2 bases, with 20 bases remaining between them. The CDR3, as DNA: TGTGCCAGCAGTGCCCGGCTTGTGGCAGGGAAAAACACTGAAGCTTTCTTT. It translates to CASSARLVAGKNTEAFF.

The gene calls are TRBV12-3 or TRBV12-4 and TRBJ2-7; unclear D gene. V lost 6 bases and J lost 3, with 18 bases in between. This CDR3 comprises 15 residues. The DNA of the CDR3 is TGTGCCAGCAGCATGACGACCCCACCACTCTACGAGCAGTACGTC. Amino acid sequence: CASSMTTPPLYEQYV.

The chain joins TRBV20-1 to TRBJ1-5, with 8 bases lining up with TRBD1. Germline loops: CDR1 DFQATT, CDR2 SNEGSKA (reference sequence). V was pared by 7 bases and J by 2 bases, with 7 bases of the junction left unmatched. The CDR3 sequence is 14 residues long. The CDR3 region has the DNA TGCAGTGTCGCCAGGGGGCCCGGCAATCAGCCCCAGCATTTT. The encoded protein is CSVARGPGNQPQHF.

The chain couples TRBV7-8 to TRBJ1-2; TRBD1 agrees at 7 bases. V shed 6 bases and J 4 bases; nucleotides not matched to a gene: 5. Germline loops: CDR1 SGHVS, CDR2 FQNEAQ. The CDR3 contains 13 residues. For the CDR3, the DNA is TGTGCCAGCAGGCCACCAGGGGGCTATGGCTACACCTTC. Its translation: CASRPPGGYGYTF.

The chain recombines TRBV28 with TRBJ1-6; 10 bases agree with TRBD1. Germline trimming cut 6 bases from V and 9 bases from J; bases unmatched to any gene: 14. The CDR3 totals 17 residues. Germline CDR1 and CDR2: MDHEN and SYDVKM. The CDR3 spells CASRLNLGGTGVSPLHF. The CDR3 bases are TGTGCCAGCAGGTTAAATCTGGGCGGGACAGGGGTTTCACCCCTCCACTTT. The full variable domain, its missing parts supplied by reference TRBV28 and TRBJ1-6, is DVKVTQSSRYLVKRTGEKVFLECVQDMDHENMFWYRQDPGLGLRLIYFSYDVKMKEKGDIPEGYSVSREKKERFSLILESASTNQTSMYLCASRLNLGGTGVSPLHFGNGTRLTVT.

The gene calls are TRBV6-5 and TRBJ2-1, with D hard to call. This CDR3 region has 14 residues. V lost 0 bases, J lost 6 bases, and 9 bases lay in between. Germline V gene data show CDR1 as MNHEY and CDR2 as SVGAGI. Here the CDR3 DNA reads TGTGCCAGCAGTTACTCCTCATGGGGCAATGAGCAGTTCTTC. Encoded protein: CASSYSSWGNEQFF.

CDR3 protein: CASSQDRQGSSYEQYF. DNA of the CDR3: TGTGCCAGCAGCCAAGATCGGCAGGGGAGCTCCTACGAGCAGTACTTC. The V gene is TRBV4-2, the J gene TRBJ2-7; D may be TRBD1 (6 bases). V shed 0 bases and J shed 0 bases, with 12 bases lying between them. CDR3 length equals 16 residues. Per germline, CDR1 LGHNA and CDR2 YNFKEQ.

This clonotype was recorded a few times. V gene TRBV9 combines with J gene TRBJ1-1, with D perhaps matching TRBD1 (6 bases). Germline V CDR1 and CDR2: SGDLS, YYNGEE. V lost 1 base and J lost 0, with 16 bases in between. The CDR3 extends over 17 amino acids. The CDR3 protein is CASSVNPEGGLNTEAFF. The CDR3 coding sequence is TGTGCCAGCAGCGTAAATCCCGAAGGGGGTTTGAACACTGAAGCTTTCTTT. Using reference TRBV9 and TRBJ1-1 for the parts outside the CDR3, the full variable domain is DSGVTQTPKHLITATGQRVTLRCSPRSGDLSVYWYQQSLDQGLQFLIQYYNGEERAKGNILERFSAQQFPDLHSELNLSSLELGDSALYFCASSVNPEGGLNTEAFFGQGTRLTVV.

The V gene is TRBV5-1, the J gene TRBJ2-1; the match to TRBD1 covers 7 bases. J lost 4 bases, V lost 5 bases, and 18 bases had no gene match. Germline CDR1 and CDR2: SGHRS and YFSETQ. The CDR3 is 18 amino acids. The CDR3 nucleotides are TGCGCCAGCAGTGAGACAGGGCCACCCACCACCTTATACAATGAGCAGTTCTTC. This encodes CASSETGPPTTLYNEQFF.

This clonotype showed up just a few times. The chain is built from TRBV20-1 and TRBJ2-7, with TRBD1 as a possible D gene (7 bases). This CDR3 is built from 15 residues. Trimming stripped 8 bases from V and 5 bases from J, with 25 bases between. Germline CDR1 and CDR2: DFQATT and SNEGSKA (reference sequence). The CDR3 here is CSTPIRGAGLHEQYF. The CDR3 DNA reads as TGCAGTACCCCCATCAGGGGGGCAGGGCTCCACGAGCAGTACTTC.

The J gene is TRBJ2-1, the V gene TRBV2; TRBD2 matches at 10 bases. This CDR3 region has 14 residues. CDR1 SNHLY and CDR2 FYNNEI come from the germline V gene. The J segment lost 7 bases and the V segment lost 6 bases, leaving 6 bases of the junction unmatched. The CDR3 bases are TGTGCCAGCAGCCCTAGCGGGAGAGGTAATGAGCAGTTCTTC. As protein: CASSPSGRGNEQFF.